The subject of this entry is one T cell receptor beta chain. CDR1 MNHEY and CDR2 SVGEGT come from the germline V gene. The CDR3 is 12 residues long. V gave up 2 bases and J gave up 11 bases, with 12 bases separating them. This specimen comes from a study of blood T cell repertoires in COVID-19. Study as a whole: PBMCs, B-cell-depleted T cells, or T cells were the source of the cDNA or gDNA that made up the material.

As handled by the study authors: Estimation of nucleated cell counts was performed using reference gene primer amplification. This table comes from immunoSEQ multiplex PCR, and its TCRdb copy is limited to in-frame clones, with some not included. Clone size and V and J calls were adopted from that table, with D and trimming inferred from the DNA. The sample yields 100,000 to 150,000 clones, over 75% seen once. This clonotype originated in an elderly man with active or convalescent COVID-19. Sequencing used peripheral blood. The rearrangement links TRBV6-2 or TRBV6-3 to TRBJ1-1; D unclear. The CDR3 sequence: CASSYLLGEAFF. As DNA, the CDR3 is TGTGCCAGCAGTTACCTCCTCGGTGAGGCTTTCTTT.